This T cell receptor beta chain derives from a study of cytomegalovirus exposure and HLA in healthy donors. Only in-frame clones appear in the TCRdb table, and some are missing; sequencing was by immunoSEQ multiplex PCR. The sample consists of 260,000 or so clones, less than 95% of them appearing once. This clone has a handful of counts. The V gene's germline CDR1 is GTSNPN and CDR2 SVGIG (reference sequence). V shed 2 bases, J shed 1 base, and the junction held 6 bases outside the gene matches. The CDR3 loop spans 16 amino acids. This sequence joins TRBV30 and TRBJ2-5, with TRBD2 matching 11 bases. The sample consisted of PBMCs. The sequence was obtained from a woman under 40 in good health and CMV-seronegative. In nucleotides, the CDR3 is TGTGCCTGGAGTAGAGTAGCGGGAGGGCCCCAAGAGACCCAGTACTTC. Protein sequence: CAWSRVAGGPQETQYF.